These 5 T cell receptor beta chains came from one sample sequenced in a study of T cell repertoires in cytomegalovirus infection. TCRdb passed the reads through MiXCR, listing each CDR3 protein once. The sample comprises around 490,000 distinct CDR3 sequences, about 30% of which are singletons, and less than 15% rests with the top ten. The sequencing input was PBMCs. The receptor source for this set is a human donor in good health (CMV status not recorded). Some clones in this sample may be carry-over from other donors' samples.

This clonotype was recorded many times. This chain joins TRBV7-2 and TRBJ1-1; 7 nucleotides align to TRBD1. The V segment lost 5 bases and the J segment 5 bases; nucleotides outside the gene matches: 11. Germline values: CDR1 SGHTA, CDR2 FQGNSA. The CDR3 sequence is 15 residues long. CDR3 loop: CASSVAATGQTEAFF. The CDR3 DNA follows: TGTGCCAGCAGCGTGGCCGCGACAGGGCAAACTGAAGCTTTCTTT.

As DNA, the CDR3 is TGTGCCAGCAGTTTGGGACTAGCGGCCTACGAGCAGTACGTC. This codes for CASSLGLAAYEQYV. The chain combines TRBV12-3 or TRBV12-4 with TRBJ2-7; 11 positions match TRBD2. Trimming removed 3 bases from V and 2 bases from J; junction bases left unmatched: 0. The CDR3 contains 14 residues.

This rearrangement joins TRBV29-1 to TRBJ1-1; D not certain. CDR3 length: 15 residues. The V end lost 6 bases, the J end lost 1 base, and 18 bases lay between the germline ends. The V gene's germline CDR1 is SQVTM and CDR2 ANQGSEA. The CDR3 here is CSVSVGFSANTEAFF. CDR3 sequence (DNA): TGCAGCGTCTCTGTCGGGTTTTCCGCGAACACTGAAGCTTTCTTT.

This clonotype was observed a few times. The CDR3 DNA sequence: TGTGCCAGCAGACAGGGGGGGATTGAAAAACTGTTTTTT. Translating it yields CASRQGGIEKLFF. This chain joins TRBV11-2 and TRBJ1-4; 8 bases are a match to TRBD1. Germline lookup yields CDR1 SGHAT and CDR2 FQNNGV. Trimming at V came to 6 bases and at J to 7 bases, leaving 4 bases not matched to a gene. The CDR3 totals 13 residues.

This clonotype was counted a few times. The CDR3 reads CASSSSASGSKEQYV. The CDR3, as DNA: TGTGCCAGCAGCTCTTCCGCCAGCGGGAGTAAGGAGCAGTACGTC. The rearrangement links TRBV13 to TRBJ2-7; 8 bases map to TRBD2. CDR3 size: 15 residues. Germline CDR1 reads PRHDT; CDR2 reads FYEKMQ (reference sequence). Trimming took 4 bases from V and 7 from J; bases not matched to a gene: 12.